This entry lists 13 T cell receptor beta chains sequenced from one sample in a study of neurological immune-mediated disorders. MiXCR was run by TCRdb on the 5' RACE reads, yielding one entry per CDR3 protein. The sample includes tens of thousands of distinct CDR3 sequences, roughly 4.9% of them seen just once. Material: PBMCs. Every receptor here comes from a human donor with multiple sclerosis. The donor label of this sample is uncertain.

This clonotype occurred many times. This chain uses TRBV5-1 with TRBJ2-3, with a tentative D call TRBD1 (6 bases). This CDR3 is built from 14 residues. Trimming removed 1 base at V and 4 bases at J, with 10 bases between. Germline V lookup: CDR1 SGHRS, CDR2 YFSETQ. CDR3 in amino acids: CASSLKGDADTQYF. Written as DNA, the CDR3 is TGCGCCAGCAGCTTGAAGGGGGACGCAGATACGCAGTATTTT.

This clonotype was recorded many times. The chain carries TRBV29-1 and TRBJ1-1; D is unclear. V lost 8 bases, J lost 0 bases, and 13 bases lay in between. CDR1 and CDR2 from the germline V gene are SQVTM and ANQGSEA. The CDR3 runs 13 residues. The CDR3 spells CSPARQLNTEAFF. The DNA of the CDR3 is TGCAGCCCCGCCAGGCAACTGAACACTGAAGCTTTCTTT.

At least ten counts were recorded for this clonotype. This chain uses TRBV5-1 with TRBJ2-2; TRBD1 is a possible D gene (5 bases). Germline V lookup: CDR1 SGHRS, CDR2 YFSETQ. CDR3 length: 15 residues. Trimming left V 4 bases short and J 0 bases short, with 10 bases between. CDR3 sequence (DNA): TGCGCCAGCAGCCGTACAGGATCGAACACCGGGGAGCTGTTTTTT. This codes for CASSRTGSNTGELFF.

The table lists this clonotype with many counts. V is TRBV6-5 and J is TRBJ1-1; unclear D gene. The V gene's germline CDR1 is MNHEY and CDR2 SVGAGI. Deletions cut 2 bases from V and 1 base from J, with 8 bases between. The CDR3 has 14 amino acids. The CDR3 DNA is TGTGCCAGCAGTTACACCGTCTCGAACACTGAAGCTTTCTTT. Its translation: CASSYTVSNTEAFF.

In this sample, this clonotype turned up many times. The CDR3 spells CASSFTSGTDTQYF. CDR3 bases: TGTGCCAGCAGCTTTACTAGCGGCACAGATACGCAGTATTTT. The rearrangement joins TRBV7-9 to TRBJ2-3; TRBD2 agrees at 7 bases. V dropped 3 bases and J dropped 1; count of bases not matched to a gene: 1. Germline V CDR1 and CDR2: SEHNR, FQNEAQ (reference sequence). The CDR3 has 14 residues.

This clonotype appeared many times. The chain employs TRBV11-2 and TRBJ1-2; 10 bases agree with TRBD1. Per the germline V gene, CDR1 is SGHAT and CDR2 is FQNNGV. The CDR3 is 15 amino acids. Trimming took 0 bases from V and 6 from J; bases not matched to a gene: 4. The CDR3 reads CASSLDRDRGHGYTF. The CDR3 coding sequence is TGTGCCAGCAGCTTAGATCGAGACAGGGGGCATGGCTACACCTTC.

This clonotype was recorded at least ten times. This chain connects TRBV20-1 to TRBJ1-1; D is possibly TRBD1 (6 bases). The CDR3 covers 13 residues. Trimming cost V 6 bases and J 4 bases, with 15 bases left between them. CDR1 is DFQATT and CDR2 is SNEGSKA in the germline V gene (reference sequence). CDR3 region: CSAIRGRTTEAFF. DNA for the CDR3: TGCAGTGCGATCAGGGGAAGGACCACTGAAGCTTTCTTT.

This sequence joins TRBV11-2 and TRBJ2-1, with 7 bases matching TRBD2. J gave up 8 bases and V 2 bases, and 3 bases lay outside the gene matches. The CDR3 totals 13 residues. Germline CDR1 reads SGHAT; CDR2 reads FQNNGV. CDR3 sequence reads: CASSLWGGYEQFF. In nucleotides, the CDR3 is TGTGCCAGCAGCTTATGGGGGGGTTATGAGCAGTTCTTC.

This clonotype has a count of ten or more. This rearrangement joins TRBV5-1 to TRBJ2-7; D is ambiguous. Trimming removed 3 bases from V and 4 bases from J, with 5 bases in between. Per the germline V gene, CDR1 is SGHRS and CDR2 is YFSETQ. The length of the CDR3 is 11 residues. In nucleotides, the CDR3 is TGCGCCAGCAGCTACCTTTACGAGCAGTACTTC. Translated: CASSYLYEQYF. Together with reference TRBV5-1 and TRBJ2-7, the CDR3 gives the full variable domain: KAGVTQTPRYLIKTRGQQVTLSCSPISGHRSVSWYQQTPGQGLQFLFEYFSETQRNKGNFPGRFSGRQFSNSRSEMNVSTLELGDSALYLCASSYLYEQYFGPGTRLTVT.

This clonotype has at least ten counts. The CDR3 region is CASSLDVFSYNEQFF. The DNA for the CDR3 is TGTGCCAGCAGCTTAGACGTTTTTTCCTACAATGAGCAGTTCTTC. V usage is TRBV7-8 and J usage is TRBJ2-1; D uncertain. CDR1 is SGHVS and CDR2 is FQNEAQ in the germline V gene. V was shortened by 1 base and J by 1 base, with 8 bases between the two germline ends. The CDR3 is 15 residues long.

This clonotype came up many times. This chain links TRBV6-1 with TRBJ2-1; 7 positions agree with TRBD1. From germline, CDR1 is MNHNS and CDR2 SASEGT. The trim removed 11 bases at V and 6 bases at J, leaving 10 bases unmatched. The CDR3 covers 13 residues. The DNA of the CDR3 is TGTGCCGCAGGGGGTGTGGCAGTCAATGAGCAGTTCTTC. This encodes CAAGGVAVNEQFF.

This clonotype has ten or more counts. The J gene is TRBJ1-4, the V gene TRBV7-9; weak D call: TRBD1 (5 bases). This CDR3 is built from 14 residues. Trimming cost V 6 bases and J 4 bases, with 12 bases left between them. The germline gives CDR1 SEHNR, CDR2 FQNEAQ (reference sequence). The CDR3 sequence: CASSVGRLNEKLFF. The DNA of the CDR3 is TGTGCCAGCAGTGTGGGACGGCTTAATGAAAAACTGTTTTTT.

This clonotype has at least ten counts. The chain links TRBV5-6 to TRBJ2-3; a possible D gene is TRBD2 (7 bases). There are 16 residues in the CDR3. CDR1 and CDR2 (germline): SGHDT, YYEEEE. Trimming removed 4 bases from V and 4 bases from J, with 19 bases in between. CDR3 nucleotides: TGTGCCAGCAGCCCCAGTTGGGGGGGCGAGGCAGATACGCAGTATTTT. It codes for CASSPSWGGEADTQYF.